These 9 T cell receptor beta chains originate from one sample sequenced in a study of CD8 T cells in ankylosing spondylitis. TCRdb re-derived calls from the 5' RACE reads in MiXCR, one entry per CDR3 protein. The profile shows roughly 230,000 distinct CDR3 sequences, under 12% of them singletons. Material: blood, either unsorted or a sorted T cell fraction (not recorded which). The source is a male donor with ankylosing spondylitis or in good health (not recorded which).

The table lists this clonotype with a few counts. The CDR3 loop reads CATERSVPKNEQFF. The CDR3 DNA reads TGCGCCACCGAAAGATCGGTTCCCAAGAATGAGCAGTTCTTC. The J gene is TRBJ2-1, the V gene TRBV10-2; D is ambiguous. Germline V gives CDR1 WSHSY, CDR2 SAAADI. This CDR3 comprises 14 residues. Trimming took off 10 bases at V and 7 bases at J, with 20 bases between the two ends.

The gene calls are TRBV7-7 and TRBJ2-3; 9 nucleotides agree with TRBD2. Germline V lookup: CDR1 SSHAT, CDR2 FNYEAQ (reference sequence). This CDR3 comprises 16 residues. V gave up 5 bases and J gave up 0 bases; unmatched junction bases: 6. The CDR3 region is CASSPRLAESTDTQYF. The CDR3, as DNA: TGTGCCAGCAGCCCCCGACTAGCGGAGAGCACAGATACGCAGTATTTT.

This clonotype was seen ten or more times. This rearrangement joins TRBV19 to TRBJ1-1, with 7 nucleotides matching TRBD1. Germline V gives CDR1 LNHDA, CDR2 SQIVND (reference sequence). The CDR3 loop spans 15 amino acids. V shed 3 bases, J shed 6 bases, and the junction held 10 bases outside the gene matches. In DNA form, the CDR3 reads TGTGCCAGTAGTATTTATATAGGGGGCGAAGCTGAAGCTTTCTTT. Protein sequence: CASSIYIGGEAEAFF.

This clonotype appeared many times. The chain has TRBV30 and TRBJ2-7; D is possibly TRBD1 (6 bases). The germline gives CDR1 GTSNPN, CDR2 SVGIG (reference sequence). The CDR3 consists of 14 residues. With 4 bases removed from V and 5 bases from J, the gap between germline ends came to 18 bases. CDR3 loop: CAWNPGHDINEQYF. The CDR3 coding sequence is TGTGCCTGGAACCCGGGACACGATATCAACGAGCAGTACTTC.

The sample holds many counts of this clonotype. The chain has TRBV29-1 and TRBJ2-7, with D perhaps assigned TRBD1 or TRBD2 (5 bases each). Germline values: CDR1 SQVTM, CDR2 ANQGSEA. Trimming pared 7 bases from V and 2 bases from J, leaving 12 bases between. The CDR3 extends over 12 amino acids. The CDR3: CSARDGPYEQYF. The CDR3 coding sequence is TGCAGCGCCCGGGACGGTCCCTACGAGCAGTACTTC.

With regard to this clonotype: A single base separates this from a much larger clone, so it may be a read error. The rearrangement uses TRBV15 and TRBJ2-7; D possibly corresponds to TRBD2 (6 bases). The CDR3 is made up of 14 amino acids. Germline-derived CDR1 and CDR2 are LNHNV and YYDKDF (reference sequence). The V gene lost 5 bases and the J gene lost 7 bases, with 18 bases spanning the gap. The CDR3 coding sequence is TGTGCCACCAGCCGGGCGGAGCGGGTGACGGAGCAGTACTTC. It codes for CATSRAERVTEQYF. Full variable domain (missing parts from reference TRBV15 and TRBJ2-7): DAMVIQNPRYQVTQFGKPVTLSCSQTLNHNVMYWYQQKSSQAPKLLFHYYDKDFNNEADTPDNFQSRRPNTSFCFLDIRSPGLGDTAMYLCATSRAERVTEQYFGPGTRLTVT.

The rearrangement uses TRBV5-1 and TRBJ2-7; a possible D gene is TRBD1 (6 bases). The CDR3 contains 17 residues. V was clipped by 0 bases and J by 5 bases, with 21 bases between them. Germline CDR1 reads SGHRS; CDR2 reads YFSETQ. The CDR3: CASSLDGGSPGVDEQYF. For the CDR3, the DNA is TGCGCCAGCAGCTTGGATGGGGGCAGCCCTGGGGTCGACGAGCAGTACTTC.

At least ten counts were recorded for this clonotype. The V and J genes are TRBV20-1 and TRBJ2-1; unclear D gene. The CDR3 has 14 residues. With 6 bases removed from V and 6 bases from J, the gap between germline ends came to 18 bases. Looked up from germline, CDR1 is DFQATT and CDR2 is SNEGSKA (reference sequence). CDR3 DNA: TGCAGTGCCACCCAAGCCGGGTTGTTCAATGAGCAGTTCTTC. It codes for CSATQAGLFNEQFF.

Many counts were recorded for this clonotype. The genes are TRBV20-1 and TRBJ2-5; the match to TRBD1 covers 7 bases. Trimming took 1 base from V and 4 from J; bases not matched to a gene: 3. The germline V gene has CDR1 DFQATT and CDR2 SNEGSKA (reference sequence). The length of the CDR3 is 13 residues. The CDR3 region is CSARVTGVETQYF. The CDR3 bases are TGCAGTGCTAGAGTCACAGGGGTAGAGACCCAGTACTTC.